These 16 T cell receptor beta chains share one sample of origin, sequenced in a study of T-cell memory formation after mild COVID-19. Via MiXCR, TCRdb re-called the 5' RACE reads, giving one row per CDR3 protein. The sample has around 300,000 distinct CDR3 sequences; around 13% are singletons. The sample was PBMCs or a T cell subset sorted from them (not recorded which). Receptor source: a man younger than 30 who had mild COVID-19 (a few samples of this study predate the infection). Cell type and time point are not known.

This chain uses TRBV6-1 with TRBJ2-5, with D uncertain. Germline V gene sequence: CDR1 MNHNS, CDR2 SASEGT. CDR3 length equals 14 residues. Trimming removed 2 bases from V and 4 bases from J, with 11 bases in between. CDR3 amino acids: CASSERVMGETQYF. CDR3 DNA: TGTGCCAGCAGTGAAAGAGTTATGGGAGAGACCCAGTACTTC.

In this sample, this clonotype turned up a few times. J is TRBJ2-2 and V is TRBV18, with D perhaps TRBD1 (5 bases). Germline V gene data show CDR1 as KGHSH and CDR2 as LQKENI. CDR3 size: 13 residues. The germline V and J ends were trimmed by 6 bases and 5 bases, with 10 bases remaining between them. Here the CDR3 DNA reads TGTGCCAGCTCGACAGATGGAACCGGGGAGCTGTTTTTT. Translated, it gives CASSTDGTGELFF.

This rearrangement joins TRBV19 to TRBJ2-7; D may be TRBD1 or TRBD2 (5 bases each). CDR3 length: 14 residues. Germline V gene sequence: CDR1 LNHDA, CDR2 SQIVND (reference sequence). V lost 5 bases and J lost 4, with 15 bases in between. CDR3 nucleotide sequence: TGTGCCAGTAGTGGGCCGGGACGGACTTACGAGCAGTACTTC. Amino acid sequence: CASSGPGRTYEQYF.

V usage is TRBV23-1 and J usage is TRBJ2-7; 11 bases fit TRBD1. TRBV23-1 qualifies as an ORF whose function is uncertain. The CDR3 has 18 amino acids. The ends lost 1 base at V and 3 bases at J; junction bases unmatched: 11. CDR3: CASSQFCFPGQGDYEQYV. The CDR3 DNA sequence: TGCGCCAGCAGTCAATTCTGCTTTCCGGGACAGGGGGACTACGAGCAGTACGTC.

This clonotype was picked up many times. The chain recombines TRBV7-2 with TRBJ2-3, with D possibly being TRBD2 (6 bases). The CDR3 contains 14 residues. In germline, CDR1 is SGHTA, CDR2 FQGNSA. Trimming took 6 bases from V and 0 from J, leaving 10 bases between them. For the CDR3, the DNA is TGTGCCAGCAGTCTAGCGTCTAGCACAGATACGCAGTATTTT. Protein sequence: CASSLASSTDTQYF.

In its sample, this clonotype was seen a few times. The chain couples TRBV29-1 to TRBJ1-1; D is unresolved. The CDR3 extends over 10 amino acids. Germline V CDR1 and CDR2: SQVTM, ANQGSEA. Trimming left V 4 bases short and J 6 bases short, with 6 bases between. CDR3 sequence: CSVAVPEAFF. The CDR3 DNA is TGCAGCGTTGCAGTCCCTGAAGCTTTCTTT.

The chain employs TRBV10-2 and TRBJ2-7, with 9 bases that match TRBD2. V was clipped by 3 bases and J by 0 bases; unmatched bases: 3. The germline CDR1 and CDR2 sequences are WSHSY and SAAADI. The CDR3 has 15 amino acids. The CDR3 loop is CASSDEAGGSYEQYF. In DNA form, the CDR3 reads TGCGCCAGCAGTGACGAAGCGGGGGGCTCCTACGAGCAGTACTTC.

This clonotype was seen ten or more times. The chain joins TRBV12-3 or TRBV12-4 to TRBJ2-5; no clear D gene. This CDR3 region has 13 residues. Trimming cost V 6 bases and J 3 bases, with 11 bases left between them. CDR3: CASSRDTKETQYF. CDR3 coding DNA: TGTGCCAGCAGCCGTGACACGAAAGAGACCCAGTACTTC.

There are many counts of this clonotype. The chain is built from TRBV4-2 and TRBJ2-7; the D call may be TRBD1 or TRBD2 (6 bases each). CDR1 is LGHNA and CDR2 is YNFKEQ in the germline V gene. Between the trimmed V and J ends, which lost 1 base and 1 base, there was a span of 11 bases. This CDR3 contains 15 residues. This CDR3 reads CASSQVWGASYEQYF. The CDR3 DNA reads as TGTGCCAGCAGCCAAGTTTGGGGGGCATCCTACGAGCAGTACTTC.

This clonotype was counted many times. The chain uses TRBV19 and TRBJ2-7; D could derive from TRBD1 or TRBD2 (6 bases each). CDR1 LNHDA and CDR2 SQIVND come from the germline V gene (reference sequence). The CDR3 is made up of 14 amino acids. Trimming shortened V by 10 bases and J by 1 base, and 17 bases separated the two germline ends. The CDR3 DNA sequence: TGTGCCACCGCTACGGGGGCCCTTTCCTACGAGCAGTACTTC. Its translation is CATATGALSYEQYF.

This clonotype was counted between two and nine times. The J gene is TRBJ1-2, the V gene TRBV5-5; D is perhaps TRBD1 (6 bases). The length of the CDR3 is 14 residues. Germline V gene sequence: CDR1 SGHKS, CDR2 YYEKEE (reference sequence). The ends were cut back, 3 bases at V and 3 bases at J, with 12 bases in the middle. Here the CDR3 DNA reads TGTGCCAGCAGCTCTTGGACAGTGGACTATGGCTACACCTTC. Protein sequence: CASSSWTVDYGYTF.

A few counts support this clonotype. The chain has TRBV4-1 and TRBJ1-2; 9 nucleotides align to TRBD1. CDR3 size: 18 residues. Trimming at V came to 2 bases and at J to 4 bases, leaving 14 bases not matched to a gene. CDR1 MGHRA and CDR2 YSYEKL come from the germline V gene. The CDR3 here is CASSQIWTGTGLIYGYTF. DNA for the CDR3: TGCGCCAGCAGCCAAATTTGGACCGGGACAGGGCTAATCTATGGCTACACCTTC.

The V gene is TRBV7-9, the J gene TRBJ2-1; TRBD2 agrees at 11 bases. This CDR3 has 17 amino acids. The ends lost 5 bases at V and 8 bases at J; junction bases unmatched: 14. Germline V gives CDR1 SEHNR, CDR2 FQNEAQ (reference sequence). The CDR3 protein is CASSQLRLAGGSHEQFF. The CDR3 DNA is TGTGCCAGCAGCCAGCTTAGGCTAGCGGGGGGCAGCCATGAGCAGTTCTTC.

The chain employs TRBV9 and TRBJ2-5; no clear D gene. The V end lost 0 bases, the J end lost 4 bases, and 16 bases lay between the germline ends. Germline V gene data show CDR1 as SGDLS and CDR2 as YYNGEE. This CDR3 has 16 residues. As DNA, the CDR3 is TGTGCCAGCAGCGTAGATGGTACGGGCCGTCCAGAGACCCAGTACTTC. It yields the protein CASSVDGTGRPETQYF.

This clonotype was picked up a small number of times. The chain combines TRBV6-2 or TRBV6-3 with TRBJ2-4; 13 positions agree with TRBD2. The CDR3 totals 13 residues. The germline V gene encodes CDR1 MNHEY and CDR2 SVGEGT. The V segment lost 8 bases and the J segment 13 bases; nucleotides outside the gene matches: 8. CDR3 residues: CASLRTSGGPQYF. The DNA for the CDR3 is TGTGCCAGCCTCCGGACTAGCGGGGGCCCCCAGTACTTC.

The chain employs TRBV5-1 and TRBJ1-2; maybe TRBD1 (5 bases). Trimming cost V 0 bases and J 1 base, with 13 bases left between them. This CDR3 is built from 16 residues. CDR1 and CDR2 from the germline V gene are SGHRS and YFSETQ. This CDR3 is CASSLAQGPFNYGYTF. The CDR3 DNA follows: TGCGCCAGCAGCTTGGCGCAGGGCCCCTTTAACTATGGCTACACCTTC. Supplemented by reference TRBV5-1 and TRBJ1-2, the full variable domain reads KAGVTQTPRYLIKTRGQQVTLSCSPISGHRSVSWYQQTPGQGLQFLFEYFSETQRNKGNFPGRFSGRQFSNSRSEMNVSTLELGDSALYLCASSLAQGPFNYGYTFGSGTRLTVV.